The 9 T cell receptor beta chains below were found in one sample sequenced in a study of OX40 agonist ivuxolimab in advanced cancers. Profiling relied on immunoSEQ multiplex PCR, and the TCRdb table lists in-frame clones only, not all of them. This sample has tens of thousands of clones, with around 86% found just once. The material was CD4+ or CD8+ T cells sorted from blood, obtained in a trial of the OX40 agonist ivuxolimab. The receptors stem from an adult with an advanced solid tumor such as melanoma, head and neck, liver or kidney cancer.

In this sample, this clone is medium-sized (0.01 to 0.1%). The rearrangement uses TRBV19 and TRBJ1-1, with TRBD1 matching over 7 bases. The CDR3 loop spans 13 amino acids. Per germline, CDR1 LNHDA and CDR2 SQIVND (reference sequence). The V gene end was trimmed by 6 bases and the J gene end by 2 bases; junction bases not matched to a gene: 3. CDR3 protein: CASSRDRNTEAFF. As DNA, the CDR3 is TGTGCCAGTAGCCGGGACAGAAACACTGAAGCTTTCTTT.

The chain combines TRBV27 with TRBJ2-7; 7 bases agree with TRBD1. Germline-derived CDR1 and CDR2 are MNHEY and SMNVEV (reference sequence). This CDR3 contains 14 residues. J gave up 3 bases and V 3 bases, and 5 bases lay outside the gene matches. The CDR3 DNA reads as TGTGCCAGCAGTTTCCGTCGGGACAGCTACGAGCAGTACTTC. Amino acid sequence: CASSFRRDSYEQYF.

On this clone itself: The limits of the CDR3 on the DNA are not certain, so only TCRdb's listed CDR3 is given. V is TRBV2 and J is TRBJ2-4; the listed D gene, TRBD2, was not tested against the DNA. Per germline, CDR1 SNHLY and CDR2 FYNNEI. The CDR3 numbers 15 amino acids, ends counted. This CDR3 reads CASSVFGAGGNIQYF.

CDR3 residues: CASSLAGTEQFF. In nucleotides, the CDR3 is TGCGCCAGCAGCTTGGCGGGGACTGAGCAGTTCTTC. V is TRBV5-1 and J is TRBJ2-1; either TRBD1 or TRBD2 may fit D (5 bases each). The CDR3 loop spans 12 amino acids. The V gene's germline CDR1 is SGHRS and CDR2 YFSETQ. The V gene lost 0 bases and the J gene lost 9 bases, with 7 bases spanning the gap.

This clone has just a few counts. The rearrangement joins TRBV30 to TRBJ1-5; no clear D gene. V lost 1 base to trimming and J lost 4 bases, with 11 bases between them. This CDR3 has 14 amino acids. Germline loops: CDR1 GTSNPN, CDR2 SVGIG (reference sequence). CDR3 coding DNA: TGTGCCTGGAGTGGAGGAGGGTTGAATCAGCCCCAGCATTTT. This gives the protein CAWSGGGLNQPQHF.

V gene TRBV30 combines with J gene TRBJ1-1; D is undetermined. This CDR3 is built from 13 residues. Germline CDR1 reads GTSNPN; CDR2 reads SVGIG (reference sequence). Trimming removed 5 bases at V and 1 base at J, with 11 bases between. The CDR3 nucleotides read TGTGCCTGGGAGGAACAGCCGAACACTGAAGCTTTCTTT. Its translation is CAWEEQPNTEAFF.

The chain joins TRBV7-6 to TRBJ2-5; 9 positions match TRBD2. The CDR3 spans 16 residues. V lost 1 base and J lost 5; bases outside the gene matches: 8. Germline values: CDR1 SGHVS, CDR2 FNYEAQ. DNA of the CDR3: TGTGCCAGCAGCTTAGATGGTAGCGGGGGAGGGGAGACCCAGTACTTC. Its translation is CASSLDGSGGGETQYF. The full variable domain, rest sourced from reference TRBV7-6 and TRBJ2-5, is GAGVSQSPRYKVTKRGQDVALRCDPISGHVSLYWYRQALGQGPEFLTYFNYEAQQDKSGLPNDRFSAERPEGSISTLTIQRTEQRDSAMYRCASSLDGSGGGETQYFGPGTRLLVL.

The genes are TRBV15 and TRBJ2-7; D is undetermined. Deletions cut 3 bases from V and 3 bases from J, with 12 bases between. This CDR3 is built from 14 residues. The germline CDR1 and CDR2 sequences are LNHNV and YYDKDF (reference sequence). The CDR3 nucleotides are TGTGCCACCAGCAGGCCGGGCGCGAACTACGAGCAGTACTTC. It encodes CATSRPGANYEQYF.

Turning to this clone: Other DNA variants within this sample encode the same CDR3. The V and J genes are TRBV11-2 and TRBJ1-1, with D perhaps matching TRBD1 (5 bases). CDR1 SGHAT and CDR2 FQNNGV come from the germline V gene. The CDR3 is made up of 13 amino acids. With 2 bases removed from V and 1 base from J, the gap between germline ends came to 5 bases. The CDR3 nucleotides are TGTGCCAGCAGCTTAACAGGGAACACTGAAGCTTTCTTT. It translates to CASSLTGNTEAFF. Full variable domain (rest looked up from reference TRBV11-2 and TRBJ1-1): EAGVAQSPRYKIIEKRQSVAFWCNPISGHATLYWYQQILGQGPKLLIQFQNNGVVDDSQLPKDRFSAERLKGVDSTLKIQPAKLEDSAVYLCASSLTGNTEAFFGQGTRLTVV.